Each of the 27 T cell receptor beta chains below was sequenced from the same sample in a study of blood T cell repertoires in COVID-19. Sequencing was performed with immunoSEQ multiplex PCR; in TCRdb, only in-frame clones are kept and a portion is missing. This table holds roughly 120,000 clones, roughly 85% found once. Sequenced: peripheral blood. The source is a man aged 80 or over with acute or convalescent COVID-19.

This clone was detected a few times. CDR3: CAIKDRAAGELFF. CDR3 nucleotides: TGTGCCATCAAGGACAGGGCTGCCGGGGAGCTGTTTTTT. The chain employs TRBV10-3 and TRBJ2-2, with TRBD1 matching 8 bases. With 7 bases clipped from V and 6 bases from J, the junction kept 4 bases outside the gene matches. The germline V gene encodes CDR1 ENHRY and CDR2 SYGVKD. The CDR3 length is 13 residues.

The chain is built from TRBV6-2 or TRBV6-3 and TRBJ1-3; 9 bases are a match to TRBD1. The CDR3 loop spans 17 amino acids. Trimming removed 5 bases from V and 0 bases from J; junction bases left unmatched: 8. Germline-derived CDR1 and CDR2 are MNHEY and SVGEGT. CDR3 protein: CASSTHGTGTSGNTIYF. In nucleotides, the CDR3 is TGTGCCAGCAGTACCCACGGGACAGGGACCTCTGGAAACACCATATATTTT.

The chain joins TRBV15 to TRBJ1-2, with no clear D. CDR3 size: 16 residues. V lost 0 bases and J lost 9, with 20 bases in between. The germline gives CDR1 LNHNV, CDR2 YYDKDF (reference sequence). CDR3: CATSREVTYSELRYTF. DNA for the CDR3: TGTGCCACCAGCAGAGAGGTCACTTACAGTGAGTTGCGCTACACCTTC. Full variable domain (missing parts from reference TRBV15 and TRBJ1-2): DAMVIQNPRYQVTQFGKPVTLSCSQTLNHNVMYWYQQKSSQAPKLLFHYYDKDFNNEADTPDNFQSRRPNTSFCFLDIRSPGLGDTAMYLCATSREVTYSELRYTFGSGTRLTVV.

This chain connects TRBV12-3 or TRBV12-4 to TRBJ1-5; TRBD1 is a possible D gene (5 bases). V dropped 4 bases and J dropped 9 bases, with 10 bases sitting between them. This CDR3 region has 12 residues. The CDR3 nucleotides read TGTGCCAGCAGTTGGGGCTTTAGGCCCCAGCATTTT. This translates into CASSWGFRPQHF.

This clone is a singleton in its sample. The V gene is TRBV10-2, the J gene TRBJ1-3; 8 positions agree with TRBD1. In germline, CDR1 is WSHSY, CDR2 SAAADI. The CDR3 length is 14 residues. The V gene end was trimmed by 6 bases and the J gene end by 2 bases; junction bases not matched to a gene: 3. The CDR3 reads CASREGQAGNTIYF. The CDR3 coding sequence is TGCGCCAGCAGGGAGGGACAGGCTGGAAACACCATATATTTT.

This clone appeared a single time. The CDR3 bases are TGTGCCAGCAGCTTACGTTACACTGAAGCTTTCTTT. Residues: CASSLRYTEAFF. This chain connects TRBV7-9 to TRBJ1-1; D ambiguous. The CDR3 is made up of 12 amino acids. The V gene's germline CDR1 is SEHNR and CDR2 FQNEAQ (reference sequence). V lost 2 bases to trimming and J lost 3 bases, with 4 bases between them. Drawing the rest from reference TRBV7-9 and TRBJ1-1, the complete variable domain is DTGVSQNPRHKITKRGQNVTFRCDPISEHNRLYWYRQTLGQGPEFLTYFQNEAQLEKSRLLSDRFSAERPKGSFSTLEIQRTEQGDSAMYLCASSLRYTEAFFGQGTRLTVV.

The chain carries TRBV14 and TRBJ1-2; D possibly corresponds to TRBD1 (6 bases). V lost 1 base to trimming and J lost 4 bases, with 16 bases between them. The CDR3 runs 16 residues. Germline CDR1 reads SGHDN; CDR2 reads FVKESK. CDR3 region: CASSQGLAGASYGYTF. As DNA, the CDR3 is TGTGCCAGCAGCCAAGGATTAGCAGGGGCCTCCTATGGCTACACCTTC.

On this clone: Other DNA sequences in this sample translate to the same CDR3. V is TRBV11-2 and J is TRBJ2-1, with 8 bases identical to TRBD1. This CDR3 has 15 residues. Germline V CDR1 and CDR2: SGHAT, FQNNGV. The V gene end was trimmed by 2 bases and the J gene end by 2 bases; junction bases not matched to a gene: 2. The CDR3 bases are TGTGCCAGCAGCTTATCACAGGGGGCCTACAATGAGCAGTTCTTC. This sequence encodes CASSLSQGAYNEQFF.

The CDR3 is CASSPVQGAYEKLFF. In DNA form, the CDR3 reads TGTGCCAGCAGCCCCGTACAGGGGGCCTATGAAAAACTGTTTTTT. The V gene is TRBV7-9, the J gene TRBJ1-4; the match to TRBD1 covers 9 bases. J was trimmed by 6 bases and V by 5 bases; bases with no gene match: 7. This CDR3 region has 15 residues. Germline V gene data show CDR1 as SEHNR and CDR2 as FQNEAQ (reference sequence).

The genes are TRBV11-2 and TRBJ1-1; TRBD1 aligns across 9 bases. The V and J ends lost 2 bases and 5 bases, in that order; junction bases with no gene match: 9. Per the germline V gene, CDR1 is SGHAT and CDR2 is FQNNGV. This CDR3 has 16 amino acids. As DNA, the CDR3 is TGTGCCAGCAGCTTACAAATTGGTGGGACAGGGACTGAAGCTTTCTTT. This encodes CASSLQIGGTGTEAFF.

The rearrangement joins TRBV28 to TRBJ1-1, with D perhaps TRBD1 (6 bases). The germline V gene has CDR1 MDHEN and CDR2 SYDVKM. The V end lost 7 bases, the J end lost 11 bases, and 17 bases lay between the germline ends. The CDR3 has 12 residues. As DNA, the CDR3 is TGTGCCAGCACCTTACCGGGGGGCGGGGCTTTCTTT. Its translation: CASTLPGGGAFF.

This clone is a singleton in its sample. The CDR3 loop reads CASSPDRTSYNEQFF. As DNA, the CDR3 is TGTGCCAGCAGCCCGGACAGGACCTCCTACAATGAGCAGTTCTTC. The chain employs TRBV7-2 and TRBJ2-1; TRBD1 matches 7 bases. Germline assignment: CDR1 SGHTA and CDR2 FQGNSA. Trimming removed 5 bases from V and 0 bases from J; junction bases left unmatched: 4. There are 15 residues in the CDR3.

The chain joins TRBV6-4 to TRBJ2-2; maybe TRBD2 (6 bases). This CDR3 is 14 amino acids long. The germline CDR1 and CDR2 sequences are MRHNA and SNTAGT. The germline V and J ends were trimmed by 0 bases and 7 bases, with 9 bases remaining between them. The CDR3 region has the DNA TGTGCCAGCAGTGACTCATGGGGGGACGGGGAGCTGTTTTTT. Translated, it gives CASSDSWGDGELFF.

This chain connects TRBV9 to TRBJ1-6; no definite D call. The CDR3 has 14 amino acids. Trimming took 4 bases from V and 10 from J, leaving 15 bases between them. Germline V gene sequence: CDR1 SGDLS, CDR2 YYNGEE. CDR3 residues: CASSKEVPHSPLHF. CDR3 nucleotide sequence: TGTGCCAGCAGCAAAGAAGTTCCACACTCACCCCTCCACTTT.

This clone was picked up one time. J is TRBJ1-1 and V is TRBV6-1; D remains ambiguous. The germline V and J ends were trimmed by 0 bases and 1 base, with 12 bases remaining between them. The CDR3 is made up of 16 amino acids. Germline lookup yields CDR1 MNHNS and CDR2 SASEGT. This chain's CDR3 is CASSEAGVGWNTEAFF. The CDR3 DNA reads TGTGCCAGCAGTGAAGCCGGGGTGGGTTGGAACACTGAAGCTTTCTTT.

This chain links TRBV27 with TRBJ1-6; D is possibly TRBD1 (5 bases). Germline CDR1 reads MNHEY; CDR2 reads SMNVEV (reference sequence). The CDR3 is 15 residues long. V was trimmed by 3 bases and J by 9 bases, leaving 15 bases between them. Here the CDR3 DNA reads TGTGCCAGCAGTTTTCAGGGAAGGTCTGGTTCACCCCTCCACTTT. It encodes CASSFQGRSGSPLHF.

This clone was counted many times. The chain couples TRBV11-3 to TRBJ2-7, with TRBD1 matching 8 bases. Germline CDR1 and CDR2: SGHNT and YENEEA. Losses at the gene ends were 5 bases for V and 5 bases for J; bases not matched to a gene: 8. The CDR3 length is 14 residues. This CDR3 is CASSQQGVGNEQYF. DNA of the CDR3: TGTGCCAGCAGCCAACAGGGGGTGGGAAACGAGCAGTACTTC.

The V call is TRBV5-1, the J call TRBJ1-1; the D gene is possibly TRBD1 (5 bases). V lost 4 bases, J lost 10 bases, and 23 bases lay in between. The CDR3 covers 15 residues. Germline V gene data show CDR1 as SGHRS and CDR2 as YFSETQ. This chain's CDR3 is CASSAGGTTKSGAFF. DNA of the CDR3: TGCGCCAGCAGCGCCGGGGGGACGACTAAAAGCGGAGCTTTCTTT. Complete variable domain (other parts from reference TRBV5-1 and TRBJ1-1): KAGVTQTPRYLIKTRGQQVTLSCSPISGHRSVSWYQQTPGQGLQFLFEYFSETQRNKGNFPGRFSGRQFSNSRSEMNVSTLELGDSALYLCASSAGGTTKSGAFFGQGTRLTVV.

The chain joins TRBV19 to TRBJ2-1; 9 bases fit TRBD1. CDR3 length: 15 residues. V lost 7 bases and J lost 8; bases outside the gene matches: 12. Germline CDR1 LNHDA, CDR2 SQIVND (reference sequence). The CDR3 is CASTRQGVLVDEQFF. CDR3 bases: TGTGCCAGTACTAGACAGGGGGTATTGGTCGATGAGCAGTTCTTC. The full variable domain, in which reference TRBV19 and TRBJ2-1 provide the parts outside the CDR3, is DGGITQSPKYLFRKEGQNVTLSCEQNLNHDAMYWYRQDPGQGLRLIYYSQIVNDFQKGDIAEGYSVSREKKESFPLTVTSAQKNPTAFYLCASTRQGVLVDEQFFGPGTRLTVL.

CDR3 residues: CASSPRTGGMITEAFF. CDR3 DNA: TGTGCCAGTAGTCCACGGACAGGGGGTATGATAACTGAAGCTTTCTTT. The rearrangement links TRBV19 to TRBJ1-1, with 10 bases fitting TRBD1. The CDR3 contains 16 residues. Per the germline V gene, CDR1 is LNHDA and CDR2 is SQIVND (reference sequence). The trim removed 5 bases at V and 5 bases at J, leaving 11 bases unmatched.

This chain uses TRBV5-1 with TRBJ1-1, with D unclear. The CDR3 sequence is 14 residues long. Trimming took off 0 bases at V and 3 bases at J, with 9 bases between the two ends. Germline CDR1 and CDR2: SGHRS and YFSETQ. The CDR3, as DNA: TGCGCCAGCAGCTTGGGACGGACTGACACTGAAGCTTTCTTT. Its translation: CASSLGRTDTEAFF.

This clone was found once. This chain connects TRBV9 to TRBJ1-4, with 11 bases identical to TRBD1. The CDR3 is 16 amino acids. The ends lost 0 bases at V and 7 bases at J; junction bases unmatched: 5. From germline, CDR1 is SGDLS and CDR2 YYNGEE. The chain's CDR3 is CASSVATGQGGEKLFF. The CDR3 region has the DNA TGTGCCAGCAGCGTAGCTACGGGACAGGGGGGTGAAAAACTGTTTTTT.

V gene TRBV3-1 (or the pseudogene TRBV3-2) combines with J gene TRBJ1-6; unclear D gene. V was clipped by 3 bases and J by 8 bases, with 5 bases between them. Germline loops: CDR1 LGHDT, CDR2 YNNKEL (reference sequence). There are 12 residues in the CDR3. Here the CDR3 DNA reads TGTGCCAGCAGCCATGGAGATTCACCCCTCCACTTT. This gives the protein CASSHGDSPLHF.

The chain recombines TRBV7-8 with TRBJ1-3, with 7 bases lining up with TRBD1. CDR1 SGHVS and CDR2 FQNEAQ come from the germline V gene. V lost 0 bases and J lost 5; bases outside the gene matches: 7. CDR3 length equals 16 residues. The CDR3 protein is CASSLATGVVRNTIYF. The DNA for the CDR3 is TGTGCCAGCAGCTTAGCAACAGGGGTGGTTAGAAACACCATATATTTT.

This clone was seen only once. This rearrangement joins TRBV19 to TRBJ2-1; 9 bases agree with TRBD1. Germline loops: CDR1 LNHDA, CDR2 SQIVND (reference sequence). The trim removed 3 bases at V and 6 bases at J, leaving 9 bases unmatched. The CDR3 consists of 16 residues. CDR3 loop: CASSISWTGVGNEQFF. CDR3 DNA sequence: TGTGCCAGTAGTATCAGCTGGACAGGGGTCGGCAATGAGCAGTTCTTC. Full variable domain (missing parts from reference TRBV19 and TRBJ2-1): DGGITQSPKYLFRKEGQNVTLSCEQNLNHDAMYWYRQDPGQGLRLIYYSQIVNDFQKGDIAEGYSVSREKKESFPLTVTSAQKNPTAFYLCASSISWTGVGNEQFFGPGTRLTVL.

V and J are TRBV10-3 and TRBJ1-2, with a tentative D call TRBD1 (6 bases). The ends were cut back, 6 bases at V and 6 bases at J, with 17 bases in the middle. The CDR3 is 14 amino acids. From germline, CDR1 is ENHRY and CDR2 SYGVKD. Here the CDR3 DNA reads TGTGCCATCAGCCACCCCGACAGGTTGGATGGCTACACCTTC. Translating it yields CAISHPDRLDGYTF.

The chain joins TRBV4-3 to TRBJ2-2, with D unresolved. V was pared by 1 base and J by 6 bases, with 9 bases between. The CDR3 is made up of 14 amino acids. The V gene's germline CDR1 is LGHNA and CDR2 YSLEER. The DNA for the CDR3 is TGCGCCAGCAGCCAAGCATCAGGATCCGGGGAGCTGTTTTTT. It is translated as CASSQASGSGELFF.